These 6 T cell receptor beta chains were sequenced from one sample in a study of T cell repertoires in cytomegalovirus infection. Antigens for these TCRs are unknown. TCRdb passed the reads through MiXCR, listing each CDR3 protein once. The data contain tens of thousands of distinct CDR3 sequences, around 20% of them singletons. Specimen: CD8+ T cells from cultured PBMCs, collected from culture after CMV antigen stimulation. The receptors were sampled from a human donor in good health (CMV status not recorded). Some clones in this sample may be carry-over from other donors' samples.

This chain links TRBV12-5 with TRBJ1-1; TRBD1 might be the D (5 bases). CDR3 length: 15 residues. Germline CDR1 LGHNT, CDR2 FRNRAP. With 6 bases removed from V and 1 base from J, the gap between germline ends came to 15 bases. CDR3 nucleotides: TGTGCTAGTGGGCGAGACAGCGGCTCGAACACTGAAGCTTTCTTT. This codes for CASGRDSGSNTEAFF.

This clonotype was recorded once. CDR3 amino acids: CASTSSRGKNEKLFF. The CDR3 nucleotides are TGTGCCAGCACCTCTTCGAGGGGAAAAAATGAAAAACTGTTTTTT. The genes are TRBV6-4 and TRBJ1-4; maybe TRBD1 (5 bases). The CDR3 extends over 15 amino acids. Trimming removed 7 bases from V and 5 bases from J, with 17 bases in between. Germline V lookup: CDR1 MRHNA, CDR2 SNTAGT.

This clonotype was observed a handful of times. The chain joins TRBV7-2 to TRBJ2-7, with D possibly matching TRBD1 (6 bases). CDR3 length: 15 residues. Trimming removed 2 bases from V and 2 bases from J, with 13 bases in between. CDR1 is SGHTA and CDR2 is FQGNSA in the germline V gene. The CDR3 region has the DNA TGTGCCAGCAGCTTACGGACAGAAACCACCTACGAGCAGTACTTC. Its protein is CASSLRTETTYEQYF.

The gene calls are TRBV7-2 and TRBJ1-1, with D possibly TRBD1 on 6 matching bases. Looked up from germline, CDR1 is SGHTA and CDR2 is FQGNSA. The germline V and J ends were trimmed by 5 bases and 1 base, with 14 bases remaining between them. This CDR3 is built from 15 residues. This chain's CDR3 is CASSVPGTWNTEAFF. In nucleotides, the CDR3 is TGTGCCAGCAGCGTACCCGGGACATGGAACACTGAAGCTTTCTTT.

This clonotype occurred a few times. The V and J genes are TRBV12-3 or TRBV12-4 and TRBJ2-5, with TRBD1 matching over 10 bases. Losses at the gene ends were 6 bases for V and 5 bases for J; bases not matched to a gene: 18. The CDR3 is 18 residues long. Here the CDR3 DNA reads TGTGCCAGCAGGGATTACCCAAACATGACAGGGGGCTTCGAGACCCAGTACTTC. Amino acid sequence: CASRDYPNMTGGFETQYF.

Only a few counts were recorded for this clonotype. V is TRBV7-2 and J is TRBJ2-1; D remains ambiguous. V was pared by 1 base and J by 8 bases, with 6 bases between. CDR1 and CDR2 from the germline V gene are SGHTA and FQGNSA. This CDR3 region has 12 residues. As DNA, the CDR3 is TGTGCCAGCAGCTTAGGGGTATATGAGCAGTTCTTC. It translates to CASSLGVYEQFF.